One sample yielded the 16 T cell receptor beta chains listed below, sequenced in a study of blood T cells in healthy people across ages. A second PCR of roughly 7 to 11 cycles used a sample-barcoded 5' primer and a J-beta primer mix. TCRdb used MiXCR to reprocess the 5' RACE reads, holding one entry per CDR3 protein. The data contain 800,000 or so distinct CDR3 sequences, 35% to 60% of them singletons. The sequenced sample was blood. These receptors all come from a man at least 80 years old in good health.

The chain employs TRBV28 and TRBJ2-5, with D tentatively TRBD1 (5 bases). Germline V CDR1 and CDR2: MDHEN, SYDVKM. Trimming shortened V by 2 bases and J by 1 base, and 8 bases separated the two germline ends. The CDR3 covers 14 residues. The CDR3 here is CASSLQGIQETQYF. In DNA, the CDR3 is TGTGCCAGCAGTTTACAGGGTATCCAAGAGACCCAGTACTTC.

The V and J genes are TRBV20-1 and TRBJ2-3; 16 bases are shared with TRBD2. The CDR3 spans 16 residues. V was pared by 2 bases and J by 7 bases, with 6 bases of the junction left unmatched. Looked up from germline, CDR1 is DFQATT and CDR2 is SNEGSKA (reference sequence). CDR3 residues: CSARPPGLAGGNTQYF. For the CDR3, the DNA is TGCAGTGCTAGACCGCCGGGACTAGCGGGAGGGAATACGCAGTATTTT.

The chain combines TRBV12-3 or TRBV12-4 with TRBJ2-1; TRBD1 matches 8 bases. This CDR3 has 16 residues. Germline trimming cut 3 bases from V and 6 bases from J; bases unmatched to any gene: 10. CDR3 in DNA: TGTGCCAGCAGTTTTCCGTCCGGACAGGGACCCAATGAGCAGTTCTTC. Protein sequence: CASSFPSGQGPNEQFF.

A remark on this clonotype: Compared with germline, one end of the junction differs, possibly owing to a read error. The CDR3 sequence: CASSPGSTSTATQYF. In DNA form, the CDR3 reads TGTGCCAGCAGCCCCGGCTCGACCTCCACAGCTACGCAGTATTTT. The chain combines TRBV11-2 with TRBJ2-3; D remains unclear. This CDR3 has 15 residues. Germline V CDR1 and CDR2: SGHAT, FQNNGV.

The rearrangement joins TRBV6-2 or TRBV6-3 to TRBJ2-5; 11 nucleotides line up with TRBD2. Unmatched junction bases numbered 12, after V lost 8 bases and J lost 7 bases. Per the germline V gene, CDR1 is MNHEY and CDR2 is SVGEGT. This CDR3 is built from 15 residues. The chain's CDR3 is CASGGLAEDIGTQYF. CDR3 in DNA: TGTGCCAGCGGGGGACTAGCGGAAGACATTGGGACCCAGTACTTC.

For this clonotype: One base away lies a much larger clone, so this may be a sequencing read error. The chain joins TRBV6-2 or TRBV6-3 to TRBJ2-1; D is undetermined. The CDR3 contains 13 residues. V lost 5 bases, J lost 6 bases, and 11 bases lay in between. The V gene's germline CDR1 is MNHEY and CDR2 SVGEGT. The CDR3 DNA reads as TGTGCCAGCAGTGTAGAATCCCCCAATGAGCAGTTCTTC. Translation gives CASSVESPNEQFF.

The gene calls are TRBV7-8 and TRBJ2-7; either TRBD1 or TRBD2 may fit D (5 bases each). CDR3 length equals 15 residues. Trimming took off 0 bases at V and 3 bases at J, with 12 bases between the two ends. Germline CDR1 SGHVS, CDR2 FQNEAQ. CDR3 in amino acids: CASSLAPGRVYEQYF. CDR3 sequence (DNA): TGTGCCAGCAGCTTAGCGCCGGGGCGCGTCTACGAGCAGTACTTC.

The chain links TRBV6-6 to TRBJ1-2, with D uncertain. V lost 2 bases, J lost 8 bases, and 12 bases lay in between. The length of the CDR3 is 13 residues. Germline V CDR1 and CDR2: MNHNY, SVGAGI (reference sequence). The CDR3 here is CASSYEEVTGYTF. CDR3 sequence (DNA): TGTGCCAGCAGTTACGAGGAGGTGACAGGCTACACCTTC.

V usage is TRBV20-1 and J usage is TRBJ2-1; D may be TRBD2 (7 bases). Germline loops: CDR1 DFQATT, CDR2 SNEGSKA (reference sequence). There are 14 residues in the CDR3. The V end was cut by 6 bases, the J end by 6 bases, with 18 bases between. In DNA form, the CDR3 reads TGCAGTGCCGAGGGAGGGGGGTTTGGCAATGAGCAGTTCTTC. Its translation: CSAEGGGFGNEQFF.

The chain employs TRBV5-4 and TRBJ1-1; D is unresolved. Germline CDR1 reads SGHNT; CDR2 reads YYREEE (reference sequence). V lost 1 base and J 3 bases, leaving 13 bases between the germline ends. There are 15 residues in the CDR3. CDR3 nucleotide sequence: TGTGCCAGCAGCTTGCAGTCAGGAGTATACACTGAAGCTTTCTTT. This translates into CASSLQSGVYTEAFF.

V usage is TRBV11-2 and J usage is TRBJ2-7, with D perhaps matching TRBD1 (6 bases). V was shortened by 5 bases and J by 0 bases, with 14 bases between the two germline ends. The germline gives CDR1 SGHAT, CDR2 FQNNGV. The CDR3 covers 15 residues. CDR3: CASSTGPGGSYEQYF. The CDR3 DNA sequence: TGTGCCAGCAGCACAGGGCCGGGCGGCTCCTACGAGCAGTACTTC.

With respect to this clonotype: One junction end disagrees with the germline gene, perhaps due to a read error. This sequence joins TRBV11-3 and TRBJ2-7, with a possible D match to TRBD2 (5 bases). The CDR3 runs to 14 residues. Germline values: CDR1 SGHNT, CDR2 YENEEA. CDR3 protein: CASSPGVVSYGQYF. CDR3 nucleotide sequence: TGTGCCAGCAGCCCCGGGGTAGTATCCTACGGGCAGTACTTC.

This sequence joins TRBV19 and TRBJ2-7; D is unresolved. The V and J ends lost 9 bases and 0 bases respectively, with 18 bases between them. Germline CDR1 reads LNHDA; CDR2 reads SQIVND (reference sequence). The CDR3 is 15 residues long. The CDR3 DNA reads as TGTGCCAGCTCCCCCCAGGCAGAAAGCTCCTACGAGCAGTACTTC. Protein: CASSPQAESSYEQYF.

The V and J genes are TRBV28 and TRBJ1-4, with a tentative D call TRBD1 (6 bases). Germline lookup yields CDR1 MDHEN and CDR2 SYDVKM. The CDR3 consists of 15 residues. Trimming pared 6 bases from V and 8 bases from J, leaving 19 bases between. The CDR3 loop is CASSRSTTGEEKLFF. In DNA, the CDR3 is TGTGCCAGCAGCCGATCCACGACAGGCGAAGAAAAACTGTTTTTT.

The J gene is TRBJ2-2, the V gene TRBV12-3 or TRBV12-4, with 11 nucleotides matching TRBD1. V shed 5 bases, J shed 6 bases, and the junction held 5 bases outside the gene matches. CDR3 length: 15 amino acids. CDR3 amino acids: CASSPRDRGSGELFF. The CDR3 bases are TGTGCCAGCAGTCCTCGGGACAGGGGGTCCGGGGAGCTGTTTTTT.

This chain joins TRBV29-1 and TRBJ2-7; 9 nucleotides line up with TRBD1. The CDR3 contains 15 residues. The germline V gene encodes CDR1 SQVTM and CDR2 ANQGSEA. V was clipped by 7 bases and J by 4 bases; unmatched bases: 14. CDR3 sequence (DNA): TGCAGCGCGACCCTCTCGGGGGACAGGGTTTACGAGCAGTACTTC. As protein: CSATLSGDRVYEQYF.